This TCR beta chain was recovered during a study of technical replicates of blood from several donors. The assay was immunoSEQ multiplex PCR, and TCRdb's table has in-frame clones only and misses some. The table has some 70,000 clones, about 97% seen once. The V gene lost 3 bases and the J gene lost 4 bases, with 12 bases spanning the gap. Germline-derived CDR1 and CDR2 are KGHSH and LQKENI. The CDR3 length is 14 residues. The source of this sequence is a human donor in good health. The J gene is TRBJ2-5, the V gene TRBV18; D might be TRBD1 (6 bases). The sample taken for sequencing was T cells isolated from PBMCs. In DNA form, the CDR3 reads TGTGCCAGCTCACCTCAGGGGTCTGGAGAGACCCAGTACTTC. It translates to CASSPQGSGETQYF.